This T cell receptor beta chain is from a study of tissue T cells after allogeneic stem cell transplantation (dated by TCRdb to between 2021 and 2022). Some background on the complete study: If a tissue had multiple samples, a pathologist reviewed H&E sections so that samples with histologically apparent lymphocytes got priority for sequencing. The study profiled TCR beta repertoires in many tissues obtained from research autopsies of patients with and without GVHD, and also in mouse models of GVHD. The human part of the study was a prospective observational study with no blinding and no randomization.

In light of the paper, this sample's time point label describes: human tissue collected at research (rapid) autopsy. Three non-HCT comparator patients who had other cancers, at least five GI tract samples, and no known GI disease at death were chosen retrospectively. Autopsy tissues included GI sites from esophagus to rectum, liver, skin and lymphoid organs including spleen, after a median post-mortem interval of almost 10 hours. Autopsy specimens were bisected, with one portion flash-frozen in liquid nitrogen and the rest formalin-fixed; GI outer muscle layers were removed. To extract genomic DNA from frozen tissues, either the Mag-Bind Blood & Tissue DNA HDQ 96 Kit on a Chemagic 360 or the DNeasy Blood & Tissue Kit was used. Because of concern about red blood cell contamination, the extracted DNA went through further purification with the Genomic DNA Clean & Concentrator-25 kit. The research as a whole found: The patient cohort was small and clinically heterogeneous, and sampling depth was acknowledged as a limitation. Within patients, how anatomically similar the tissues were was a key factor in shaping TCR repertoire composition, regardless of disease or transplant status. In both patients and mice, T cells from blood and spleen covered only a limited part of the TCR repertoire found in tissues. The study did not determine which tissue TCRs were alloreactive or antigen-specific, and some clones might have been persisting host cells. For the non-GVHD comparator patients, no blood samples were available. Few T cell clones were found to be shared across patients, but shared repertoire signatures across patients were revealed in a tissue-specific fashion by motif-based clustering.

Receptor amplification or capture employed the immunoSEQ multiplex PCR assay. TCRbeta CDR3 sequencing was done by Adaptive Biotechnologies at survey depth, reporting CDR3 sequences, V/J genes, productive frequency and template counts. Amplification of TCR beta CDR3 regions was performed from genomic DNA rather than from RNA. The published analysis was carried out like this. Jensen-Shannon divergence was used to quantify pairwise repertoire overlap between tissues, with a value of 1 meaning complete divergence and a value of 0 meaning identical repertoires. Tissues were grouped by single-linkage agglomerative hierarchical clustering of pairwise JSD values, and the clustering results were shown as dendrograms. GLIPH2 was run on all patient samples with simulation_depth 1000, kmer_min_depth 3 and cdr3_length_cutoff 8, and groups with more than two unique CDR3s were retained. A standardized tissue-overlap score was calculated by extrapolating Jaccard GLIPH-group overlap across patients to a standard repertoire size of 1000 clones. Linear mixed-effect models, with tissue included as a fixed effect and individual included as a random effect, were used to assess associations of diversity with clinical or experimental variables. The source is immuneACCESS, and TCRdb retained only in-frame sequences with V and J called. Part of the clones is not carried over; for the studies checked, unresolved V genes explain less than half of this, and the remainder is unexplained. For V, J and clone size, that table is used; D and trimming come from the DNA. The sample records approximately 12,000 clones, 70% of which are singletons. Of the sample, roughly an eighth is held by the ten largest clones.

This clone has only a few counts. Its antigen target is currently unknown. It has no much larger one-base neighbor in the sample; base qualities were not kept. Other DNA sequences of this sample code for an identical CDR3. The source was tissue from the right colon, collected at autopsy. This TCR derives from a woman aged 18 to 55 with breast cancer.

The nucleotide sequence is TGTGCCAGCAGCTTAGCGGTTCGCCACGAGCAGTACTTC. Its coded protein is CASSLAVRHEQYF. This sequence uses TRBV7-2 and TRBJ2-7; no D gene is confidently identified. The CDR3 covers 13 residues, taking in both the cysteine and the phenylalanine. Only CDR3 DNA is held: 39 bases, read in frame from base 1. The germline V gene supplies CDR1 SGHTA and CDR2 FQGNSA. Deletion took 0 bases off V and 5 bases off J, with a span of 8 bases between the germline ends. With all but the CDR3 taken from the reference TRBV7-2 and TRBJ2-7 genes, the full variable domain is: GAGVSQSPSNKVTEKGKDVELRCDPISGHTALYWYRQSLGQGLEFLIYFQGNSAPDKSGLPSDRFSAERTGGSVSTLTIQRTQQEDSAVYLCASSLAVRHEQYFGPGTRLTVT.